This T cell receptor (beta chain) was obtained from a study of response to subunit inactivated influenza vaccine. The CDR3 totals 11 residues. Germline loops: CDR1 KGHSH, CDR2 LQKENI. Trimming stripped 4 bases from V and 9 bases from J, with 9 bases between. This clonotype was counted between two and nine times. A single record per CDR3 protein comes from TCRdb applying MiXCR to the RT-PCR reads. Of about 520,000 distinct CDR3 sequences listed, 7.2% are singletons. The chain combines TRBV18 with TRBJ1-1; D gene unclear. This receptor was identified in a man aged 50-75 years who received an inactivated influenza vaccine. Specimen: PBMCs from blood, collected roughly 24 months after vaccination. Here the CDR3 DNA reads TGTGCCAGCTCACAAAGAGAAAAAGCTTTCTTT. Its protein product is CASSQREKAFF.